A selection of T cell receptor beta chains follows, all from one sample in a study of cytomegalovirus exposure and HLA in healthy donors. TCRdb's table, derived via immunoSEQ multiplex PCR, lists solely in-frame clones and lacks some. Among fewer than 65,000 clones, roughly 87% were seen once, and the ten largest hold roughly 15%. Sequences were obtained from PBMCs. The receptors here all came from a woman younger than 30 in good health and CMV-seronegative. Each CDR3 is given with its conserved first and last residue. A D gene is named only where the DNA matches it firmly. Size is stated for part of the rows, as once, few or many counts, or as a class when the clone is expanded.

v_gene	j_gene	d_gene	abundance	CDR3nt	CDR3aa
TRBV19	TRBJ1-5	.	.	TGTGCCAGTAGTATAGATGAGAGTTTGCGGGGGAGCAATCAGCCCCAGCATTTT	CASSIDESLRGSNQPQHF
TRBV14	TRBJ1-4	.	.	TGTGCCAGCAGCCAGGGGACAAGTATGGCTGAAAAACTGTTTTTT	CASSQGTSMAEKLFF
TRBV14	TRBJ2-7	TRBD1	.	TGTGCCAGCAGCCAAGATGGGGAGGACAGGGGGAATGTGAAGCAGTACTTC	CASSQDGEDRGNVKQYF
TRBV7-3	TRBJ2-3	TRBD2	.	TGTGCCAGCAGCAGGGGGACTAGCGGGAGCACAGATACGCAGTATTTT	CASSRGTSGSTDTQYF
TRBV4-1	TRBJ2-1	.	.	TGCGCCAGCAGCCCCCCCAGCGGATACAATGAGCAGTTCTTC	CASSPPSGYNEQFF
TRBV30	TRBJ1-2	.	.	TGTGCCTGGAGTGCCGGGGGTTATGGCTACACCTTC	CAWSAGGYGYTF
TRBV30	TRBJ1-2	.	.	TGTGCCTGGAGTGTCGGTCATGGCTACACCTTC	CAWSVGHGYTF
TRBV19	TRBJ1-1	.	.	TGTGCCAGTCAACAGGGTCCCACTGAAGCTTTCTTT	CASQQGPTEAFF
TRBV6-1	TRBJ1-4	TRBD1	.	TGTGCCAGCAGTGAAATACAGGGGAGAGAAAAACTGTTTTTT	CASSEIQGREKLFF
TRBV27	TRBJ2-1	.	.	TGTGCCAGCAGTCCTACAGAACAGCCCTACAATGAGCAGTTCTTC	CASSPTEQPYNEQFF
TRBV15	TRBJ2-5	.	.	TGTGCCACCAGCCCTAGCCACTTCCCGGAGACCCAGTACTTC	CATSPSHFPETQYF
TRBV18	TRBJ2-2	TRBD1	.	TGTGCCAGCTCAAGGGACAGGGCCATCGGGGAGCTGTTTTTT	CASSRDRAIGELFF
TRBV19	TRBJ2-7	TRBD1	.	TGTGCCAGTAGTGGCCCGGGACAGTTCTACGAGCAGTACTTC	CASSGPGQFYEQYF
TRBV7-2	TRBJ1-2	TRBD1	.	TGTGCCAGCAGCCACCCGACAGGGGGCGACTATGGCTACACCTTC	CASSHPTGGDYGYTF
TRBV5-4	TRBJ1-1	TRBD1	.	TGTGCCAGCAGGCTGGGACAGATGAACACTGAAGCTTTCTTT	CASRLGQMNTEAFF
TRBV19	TRBJ2-2	TRBD2	.	TGTGCCTCCCTACTTAGCGGGGCGAACACCGGGGAGCTGTTTTTT	CASLLSGANTGELFF
TRBV5-1	TRBJ1-1	.	once	TGCGCCAGCAGCCTATGGACCGGGGGGGCTGCTGAAGCTTTCTTT	CASSLWTGGAAEAFF
TRBV5-1	TRBJ2-1	TRBD2	.	TGCGCCAGCAGCTTGGATAACGGGGGGTGGTACAATGAGCAGTTCTTC	CASSLDNGGWYNEQFF
TRBV9	TRBJ2-1	TRBD2	once	TGTGCCAGCAGCGTATATCCGGGGGGGCCTTCCTCCTACAATGAGCAGTTCTTC	CASSVYPGGPSSYNEQFF
TRBV7-9	TRBJ1-3	.	.	TGTGCCAGCGTGAGCGGGGGAAACACCATATATTTT	CASVSGGNTIYF
TRBV28	TRBJ2-6	.	.	TGTGCCAGCAGTCACGCTTACTTGACACAAAGTCGGGCCAACGTCCTGACTTTC	CASSHAYLTQSRANVLTF
TRBV7-9	TRBJ2-7	TRBD1	.	TGTGCCAGCAGCCCGAGACAGGGGTACGAGCAGTACTTC	CASSPRQGYEQYF
TRBV27	TRBJ2-1	.	.	TGTGCCAGCAGTTTTGCTAGAAGCAATGAGCAGTTCTTC	CASSFARSNEQFF
TRBV5-6	TRBJ1-5	TRBD1	.	TGTGCCAGCAGTTCGGGACAGGGGGCAAGGCAGCCCCAGCATTTT	CASSSGQGARQPQHF
TRBV29-1	TRBJ2-1	TRBD2	once	TGCAGCGTTGGGAGGCTAGCGGGTGCCAATGAGCAGTTCTTC	CSVGRLAGANEQFF